The next 27 T cell receptor beta chains were all read from a single sample in a study of blood T cells in healthy people across ages. It was with a sample-barcoded 5' primer and a J-beta primer mix that a second PCR of roughly 7 to 12 cycles was run. TCRdb independently ran MiXCR on the 5' RACE reads; one entry per CDR3 protein. This sample carries approximately 600,000 distinct CDR3 sequences, under 65% of them seen once, and the ten largest clones take about two fifths. Material for sequencing was blood. These receptors originate from a man in his sixties in good health.

The rearrangement joins TRBV10-3 to TRBJ2-1; D is perhaps TRBD1 (5 bases). V was trimmed by 10 bases and J by 3 bases, leaving 22 bases between them. The V gene's germline CDR1 is ENHRY and CDR2 SYGVKD. The CDR3 totals 16 residues. Here the CDR3 reads CATMGSTRGSYNEQFF. In DNA form, the CDR3 reads TGTGCCACCATGGGCTCTACAAGGGGTAGCTACAATGAGCAGTTCTTC.

This clonotype was picked up a small number of times. The V and J genes are TRBV7-2 and TRBJ1-3; D ambiguous. The CDR3 runs 12 residues. V dropped 3 bases and J dropped 0 bases, with 0 bases sitting between them. The germline V gene has CDR1 SGHTA and CDR2 FQGNSA. This CDR3 reads CASSFSGNTIYF. CDR3 nucleotides: TGTGCCAGCAGCTTCTCTGGAAACACCATATATTTT.

This clonotype has only a few counts. The rearrangement uses TRBV7-9 and TRBJ1-4; possible D gene TRBD1, 5 bases. Germline V gives CDR1 SEHNR, CDR2 FQNEAQ (reference sequence). V was cut by 5 bases and J by 13 bases, with 14 bases left in between. The CDR3 loop spans 12 amino acids. The CDR3 nucleotides read TGTGCCAGCAGCCCAAGGGAGGGGTTACTGTTTTTT. Residues: CASSPREGLLFF.

The chain has TRBV20-1 and TRBJ2-5, with 9 bases matching TRBD1. This CDR3 has 15 amino acids. Germline V gene lookup returns CDR1 DFQATT and CDR2 SNEGSKA (reference sequence). J was trimmed by 5 bases and V by 4 bases; bases with no gene match: 11. The CDR3 loop reads CSAKLPQGARETQYF. CDR3 nucleotides: TGCAGTGCTAAACTCCCACAGGGGGCGCGGGAGACCCAGTACTTC.

The chain carries TRBV4-2 and TRBJ2-3; TRBD2 is a possible D gene (6 bases). CDR1 and CDR2 from the germline V gene are LGHNA and YNFKEQ. V was trimmed by 0 bases and J by 2 bases, leaving 15 bases between them. The CDR3 length is 17 residues. The CDR3 DNA sequence: TGTGCCAGCAGCCAAGATGGGGCAGGCGGGAACACAGATACGCAGTATTTT. Protein product: CASSQDGAGGNTDTQYF.

The chain couples TRBV7-9 to TRBJ2-3; no definite D call. Germline V gene data show CDR1 as SEHNR and CDR2 as FQNEAQ (reference sequence). V lost 1 base and J lost 4, with 6 bases in between. The CDR3 is 13 residues long. CDR3 nucleotide sequence: TGTGCCAGCAGCTTAGGGACCTCAGATACGCAGTATTTT. Translated: CASSLGTSDTQYF.

The V gene is TRBV3-1, the J gene TRBJ2-7, with D hard to call. The J call is doubtful: the DNA matches TRBJ2-4 better. The CDR3 is 12 amino acids. Per germline, CDR1 LGHDT and CDR2 YNNKEL (reference sequence). The CDR3 coding sequence is TGTGCCAGCAGCCAAGATACGGACATTCAGTACTTC. Translated: CASSQDTDIQYF.

This rearrangement joins TRBV4-2 to TRBJ2-1; D assignment may be TRBD1 or TRBD2 (6 bases each). Germline CDR1 LGHNA, CDR2 YNFKEQ. V was pared by 3 bases and J by 3 bases, with 15 bases between. This CDR3 contains 16 residues. The CDR3 DNA reads as TGTGCCAGCAGCCACCTCCTAAGGGGGGACTACAATGAGCAGTTCTTC. It encodes CASSHLLRGDYNEQFF.

The chain is built from TRBV7-9 and TRBJ2-1; D may correspond to TRBD1 or TRBD2 (5 bases each). Germline V lookup: CDR1 SEHNR, CDR2 FQNEAQ (reference sequence). Trimming cost V 1 base and J 9 bases, with 10 bases left between them. The CDR3 sequence is 13 residues long. CDR3 sequence: CASSLGLGGEQFF. The CDR3 coding sequence is TGTGCCAGCAGCTTAGGTCTTGGGGGTGAGCAGTTCTTC.

With regard to this clonotype: A read error may account for a junction end that differs from germline. The chain combines TRBV24-1 with TRBJ2-1, with TRBD1 matching over 9 bases. Per the germline V gene, CDR1 is KGHDR and CDR2 is SFDVKD. This CDR3 region has 16 residues. Here the CDR3 DNA reads TGTGCCACCAGTGATCCGGGACAGGGATCTGGTAATGGGCAGTTCTTC. This codes for CATSDPGQGSGNGQFF.

The chain combines TRBV27 with TRBJ2-5; D possibly corresponds to TRBD1 (6 bases). Deletions cut 5 bases from V and 7 bases from J, with 17 bases between. The CDR3 is made up of 14 amino acids. Germline loops: CDR1 MNHEY, CDR2 SMNVEV (reference sequence). The chain's CDR3 is CASSPGDTLGTQYF. CDR3 in DNA: TGTGCCAGCAGTCCCGGGGACACTCTGGGGACCCAGTACTTC.

This clonotype was seen more than once but under ten times. The chain links TRBV29-1 to TRBJ1-1, with a tentative D call TRBD1 (5 bases). The CDR3 has 15 residues. The germline CDR1 and CDR2 sequences are SQVTM and ANQGSEA. Trimming took off 6 bases at V and 2 bases at J, with 19 bases between the two ends. CDR3 nucleotides: TGCAGCGTCTACGGGGGAGGGCAGGGTAACACTGAAGCTTTCTTT. It codes for CSVYGGGQGNTEAFF.

The CDR3 DNA follows: TGCAGTACGACCGGGACAGGGTTTGAAAAACTGTTTTTT. Its translation: CSTTGTGFEKLFF. The chain uses TRBV20-1 and TRBJ1-4; 9 bases are a match to TRBD1. The trim removed 8 bases at V and 7 bases at J, leaving 8 bases unmatched. The germline CDR1 and CDR2 sequences are DFQATT and SNEGSKA (reference sequence). The CDR3 sequence is 13 residues long.

J is TRBJ2-3 and V is TRBV3-1, with no clear D. With 4 bases removed from V and 8 bases from J, the gap between germline ends came to 10 bases. Germline CDR1 reads LGHDT; CDR2 reads YNNKEL (reference sequence). The CDR3 has 12 amino acids. The CDR3 sequence: CASSRYPGTQYF. The CDR3 coding sequence is TGTGCCAGCAGCCGTTATCCGGGTACGCAGTATTTT.

The CDR3 is CASSRQLTNEKLFF. DNA for the CDR3: TGTGCCAGCAGCCGACAGCTAACTAATGAAAAACTGTTTTTT. V gene TRBV7-2 combines with J gene TRBJ1-4, with D possibly being TRBD1 (5 bases). Trimming took off 5 bases at V and 1 base at J, with 8 bases between the two ends. Germline assignment: CDR1 SGHTA and CDR2 FQGNSA. The CDR3 consists of 14 residues.

V and J are TRBV5-1 and TRBJ1-6, with 11 bases lining up with TRBD1. V lost 7 bases, J lost 6 bases, and 6 bases stayed unmatched. CDR1 is SGHRS, CDR2 YFSETQ, per germline. The CDR3 length is 15 residues. In DNA form, the CDR3 reads TGCGCCAGCCGGACAGGGGGCGGGTTTAATTCACCCCTCCACTTT. It is translated as CASRTGGGFNSPLHF.

This clonotype was recorded many times. This CDR3 is CASSQDMAGYGYTF. The CDR3 nucleotides are TGTGCCAGCAGCCAAGATATGGCAGGCTATGGCTACACCTTC. The J gene is TRBJ1-2, the V gene TRBV4-2; D is uncertain. The V gene lost 0 bases and the J gene lost 4 bases, with 9 bases spanning the gap. Germline loops: CDR1 LGHNA, CDR2 YNFKEQ. The CDR3 loop spans 14 amino acids.

This clonotype was counted between two and nine times. The chain employs TRBV7-2 and TRBJ2-6; D is uncertain. Trimming took off 5 bases at V and 2 bases at J, with 7 bases between the two ends. This CDR3 region has 14 residues. Germline V CDR1 and CDR2: SGHTA, FQGNSA. Here the CDR3 reads CASSLQAGANVLTF. The CDR3 nucleotides read TGTGCCAGCAGCCTCCAGGCTGGGGCCAACGTCCTGACTTTC.

Note on this clonotype: Relative to the germline gene, one junction end is altered; a read error may explain this. The chain recombines TRBV6-5 with TRBJ2-7; TRBD2 might be the D (5 bases). Germline CDR1 and CDR2: MNHEY and SVGAGI. This CDR3 spans 15 amino acids. CDR3 nucleotides: TGTGCAAGCAGTTACCTCGGGGTCGGCTCCTACGAGCAGTACTTC. This codes for CASSYLGVGSYEQYF.

This clonotype was seen a handful of times. A single base separates this from a much larger clone, so it may be a read error. The rearrangement joins TRBV7-2 to TRBJ2-3; 14 bases align to TRBD2. V lost 5 bases to trimming and J lost 8 bases; unmatched junction nucleotides: 9. The CDR3 runs to 16 residues. Germline CDR1 SGHTA, CDR2 FQGNSA. The CDR3, as DNA: TGTACCAGCAGCATAGGACTAGCGGGGGGAACCGGTACGCAGTATTTT. It specifies CTSSIGLAGGTGTQYF.

The chain is built from TRBV9 and TRBJ2-7; 7 bases align to TRBD1. The V gene's germline CDR1 is SGDLS and CDR2 YYNGEE. With 4 bases clipped from V and 5 bases from J, the junction kept 6 bases outside the gene matches. The CDR3 extends over 13 amino acids. Here the CDR3 DNA reads TGTGCCAGCAGCCCGGGACAGACCAACGAGCAGTACTTC. Amino acid sequence: CASSPGQTNEQYF.

The chain links TRBV27 to TRBJ2-7; 7 bases line up with TRBD1. Germline V gene data show CDR1 as MNHEY and CDR2 as SMNVEV (reference sequence). With 4 bases clipped from V and 3 bases from J, the junction kept 9 bases outside the gene matches. This CDR3 has 15 amino acids. CDR3 loop: CASSSQTGSGYEQYF. In DNA form, the CDR3 reads TGTGCCAGCAGTTCTCAGACAGGGTCCGGCTACGAGCAGTACTTC.

The V call is TRBV12-3 or TRBV12-4, the J call TRBJ2-5, with D perhaps TRBD2 (5 bases). Trimming cost V 3 bases and J 2 bases, with 16 bases left between them. This CDR3 spans 16 amino acids. CDR3 sequence (DNA): TGTGCCAGCAGTTTTGGGCTCTCACGGGGACAAGAGACCCAGTACTTC. This encodes CASSFGLSRGQETQYF.

The chain has TRBV25-1 and TRBJ2-1; TRBD2 matches at 12 bases. The J segment lost 5 bases and the V segment lost 2 bases, leaving 1 base of the junction unmatched. CDR3 length equals 15 residues. The germline gives CDR1 MGHDK, CDR2 SYGVNS. As DNA, the CDR3 is TGTGCCAGCAGTGAACCTAGCGGGGGGGACAATGAGCAGTTCTTC. Translation gives CASSEPSGGDNEQFF.

This rearrangement joins TRBV20-1 to TRBJ2-3; D gene unclear. V was trimmed by 3 bases and J by 4 bases, leaving 14 bases between them. Per germline, CDR1 DFQATT and CDR2 SNEGSKA (reference sequence). This CDR3 contains 14 residues. As DNA, the CDR3 is TGCAGTGCTAGCCCACTCGACAAGGCAGATACGCAGTATTTT. It is translated as CSASPLDKADTQYF.

The chain combines TRBV12-5 with TRBJ2-7; D ambiguous. The CDR3 consists of 14 residues. V was pared by 3 bases and J by 0 bases, with 9 bases between. The germline CDR1 and CDR2 sequences are LGHNT and FRNRAP. The CDR3, as DNA: TGTGCTAGTGGTTTTTCCCTTTCCTCCTACGAGCAGTACTTC. This translates into CASGFSLSSYEQYF.

This rearrangement joins TRBV10-3 to TRBJ2-7, with D perhaps matching TRBD1 (5 bases). The CDR3 covers 11 residues. Between the trimmed V and J ends, which lost 3 bases and 5 bases, there was a span of 5 bases. The germline gives CDR1 ENHRY, CDR2 SYGVKD. CDR3 DNA sequence: TGTGCCATCAGTGACAGGGACGAGCAGTACTTC. Protein: CAISDRDEQYF.